This T cell receptor beta chain is drawn from a study of cytomegalovirus exposure and HLA in healthy donors. Study in general: For the approximately 400 genotyped donors, about 81% fell within the Caucasian-associated ancestry cluster.

This clone has just one count. Its antigen remains unidentified. The CDR3 sequence is 13 residues long. The ends were cut back, 7 bases at V and 4 bases at J, with 13 bases in the middle. Germline CDR1 is SNHLY and CDR2 is FYNNEI. Each donor was nominally healthy when sampled (though unrecorded immune exposures were likely). PCR was performed using 60 Vbeta and 13 Jbeta primers. Profiled with immunoSEQ multiplex PCR; TCRdb holds only in-frame clones, not every one. The sample has tens of thousands of clones; around three quarters are singletons. Findings and caveats of the study: Some V segments, including TRBV6-2 and TRBV6-3, were excluded as indistinguishable.

Specimen: PBMCs. The chain couples TRBV2 to TRBJ1-1; TRBD1 is a possible D gene (6 bases). The TCR originated in a man aged 60 to 69 in good health and CMV-seropositive. For the CDR3, the DNA is TGTGCCAGCACCTCACAGGGACCCACTGAAGCTTTCTTT. Its translation: CASTSQGPTEAFF.